This entry lists 31 T cell receptor delta chains sequenced from one sample in a study of gamma-delta T cells after stem cell transplantation. TCRdb redid clone calling on the RT-PCR reads using CATT. The sample lists about 800 delta-chain clones; roughly 20% were seen once. Specimen: gamma-delta T cells. The receptors come from a human donor. It is not recorded whose cells these are; they may come from a transplant donor.

This clone was counted a few times. The V call is TRDV3, the J call TRDJ1, with D possibly matching TRDD3 (5 bases). The CDR3 is 17 amino acids. CDR1 and CDR2 from the germline V gene are TVYSNPD and GDNSRS (reference sequence). The germline V and J ends were trimmed by 3 bases and 10 bases, with 33 bases remaining between them. In DNA, the CDR3 is TGTGCCTTCCCAGGCCTGGGTGGACGTGAGGACGAAGACGGACTCATCTTT. This sequence encodes CAFPGLGGREDEDGLIF.

In regard to this clone: The TCRdb protein, from a much larger clone, departs from this DNA's translation at residue 23, likely by read error; the protein shown derives from the DNA. V usage is TRDV2 and J usage is TRDJ3, with TRDD3 matching over 7 bases. The CDR3 extends over 25 amino acids. Germline assignment: CDR1 GEAIGNYY and CDR2 EKD. CDR3 DNA sequence: TGTGCCTGTGACACCGTGAGTGGATGGGGGACCCCGCTTCGTTTATCGTCCTGGGACACCCGACAGGTGTTTTTC. Amino acid sequence: CACDTVSGWGTPLRLSSWDTRQVFF.

This sequence joins TRDV2 and TRDJ1; the match to TRDD3 covers 8 bases. Germline V gene sequence: CDR1 GEAIGNYY, CDR2 EKD. This CDR3 spans 17 amino acids. Losses at the gene ends were 3 bases for V and 3 bases for J; bases not matched to a gene: 14. CDR3 sequence (DNA): TGTGCCTGTGACTTCGTACTGGGGGTCAACGAGGCCGATAAACTCATCTTT. This codes for CACDFVLGVNEADKLIF.

The rearrangement joins TRDV2 to TRDJ3, with 13 bases lining up with TRDD3. Germline matching of the DNA provided the J gene here, since TCRdb leaves it blank. Unmatched junction bases numbered 7, after V lost 3 bases and J lost 3 bases. CDR1 is GEAIGNYY and CDR2 is EKD in the germline V gene. This CDR3 is 19 amino acids long. CDR3 protein: CACDPLTGGYDWDTRQMFF. The CDR3 DNA sequence: TGTGCCTGTGACCCTCTTACTGGGGGATACGACTGGGACACCCGACAGATGTTTTTC.

Only a few counts were recorded for this clone. A single base separates this from a much larger clone, so it may be a read error. This chain joins TRDV2 and TRDJ1; 9 bases match TRDD3. J was trimmed by 0 bases and V by 3 bases; bases with no gene match: 10. This CDR3 spans 17 amino acids. CDR1 and CDR2 (germline): GEAIGNYY, EKD. Here the CDR3 DNA reads TGTGCCTGTGACTCTGTCGCTGGGGGATCGTACACCGATAAACTCATCTTT. Encoded protein: CACDSVAGGSYTDKLIF.

This clone appeared a few times. The rearrangement links TRDV2 to TRDJ1; 11 bases line up with TRDD3. V gave up 3 bases and J gave up 4 bases; unmatched junction bases: 9. Looked up from germline, CDR1 is GEAIGNYY and CDR2 is EKD. The CDR3 sequence is 16 residues long. The CDR3 DNA reads as TGTGCCTGTGACGCATTACTGGGGGATAACAGCGATAAACTCATCTTT. The encoded protein is CACDALLGDNSDKLIF.

The V and J genes are TRDV2 and TRDJ1; 13 nucleotides agree with TRDD3. The CDR3 spans 19 residues. The germline V gene has CDR1 GEAIGNYY and CDR2 EKD. V was clipped by 0 bases and J by 2 bases; unmatched bases: 11. The CDR3 here is CACDTIGPLGDTRTDKLIF. CDR3 sequence (DNA): TGTGCCTGTGACACCATAGGGCCACTGGGGGATACGAGAACCGATAAACTCATCTTT.

Only a few counts were recorded for this clone. The rearrangement links TRDV2 to TRDJ3, with 11 bases matching TRDD3. TCRdb offers no J gene call, so here the DNA was matched to germline to obtain one. The CDR3 consists of 20 residues. The V and J ends lost 0 bases and 0 bases, in that order; junction bases with no gene match: 6. Germline CDR1 GEAIGNYY, CDR2 EKD. The CDR3 region is CACDTPGGYPSSWDTRQMFF. The CDR3, as DNA: TGTGCCTGTGACACCCCTGGGGGATACCCCAGCTCCTGGGACACCCGACAGATGTTTTTC.

The rearrangement links TRDV2 to TRDJ1; 11 positions match TRDD3. The CDR3 extends over 16 amino acids. The germline CDR1 and CDR2 sequences are GEAIGNYY and EKD. V was clipped by 5 bases and J by 4 bases; unmatched bases: 11. CDR3 in DNA: TGTGCCTGTGGCGCATTACTGGGGGATAACAGCGATAAACTCATCTTT. This gives the protein CACGALLGDNSDKLIF.

By proportion, this clone is large. The sample contains more than one DNA sequence encoding this CDR3. This chain uses TRDV2 with TRDJ1; 13 bases fit TRDD3. V was pared by 0 bases and J by 2 bases, with 11 bases of the junction left unmatched. The CDR3 runs to 19 residues. The germline gives CDR1 GEAIGNYY, CDR2 EKD. The chain's CDR3 is CACDTLVLGDTGGTDKLIF. In DNA form, the CDR3 reads TGTGCCTGTGACACCTTAGTACTGGGGGATACGGGGGGTACCGATAAACTCATCTTT.

The rearrangement joins TRDV2 to TRDJ1, with 8 bases matching TRDD3. TCRdb leaves out the J gene; it was filled in here by matching the DNA to germline. Germline values: CDR1 GEAIGNYY, CDR2 EKD. The CDR3 runs 17 residues. V was clipped by 3 bases and J by 3 bases; unmatched bases: 14. This chain's CDR3 is CACDDLLLGGSADKLIF. The CDR3 DNA sequence: TGTGCCTGTGACGACCTTCTACTGGGGGGATCGGCCGATAAACTCATCTTT.

This clone was seen once. This chain uses TRDV2 with TRDJ1, with D tentatively TRDD3 (9 bases). TCRdb does not report a J gene; here it was assigned by matching the DNA to germline references. This CDR3 contains 21 residues. Deletions cut 8 bases from V and 3 bases from J, with 39 bases between. The germline gives CDR1 GEAIGNYY, CDR2 EKD. The CDR3 sequence: CASVYLPKPDWGTVYADKLIF. The CDR3, as DNA: TGTGCCTCTGTCTACCTTCCTAAACCGGACTGGGGGACCGTGTACGCCGATAAACTCATCTTT.

This clone has a handful of counts. The chain is built from TRDV2 and TRDJ1; D unclear. The CDR3 extends over 17 amino acids. V lost 1 base to trimming and J lost 0 bases, with 17 bases between them. Germline CDR1 and CDR2: GEAIGNYY and EKD. CDR3 in amino acids: CACDTLLGREYTDKLIF. CDR3 coding DNA: TGTGCCTGTGACACTCTACTCGGGCGGGAGTACACCGATAAACTCATCTTT.

This clone has only a few counts. The gene calls are TRDV2 and TRDJ1; tentatively, D is TRDD3 (5 bases). V lost 0 bases and J lost 1, with 14 bases in between. Germline V gene lookup returns CDR1 GEAIGNYY and CDR2 EKD. This CDR3 region has 16 residues. The CDR3 DNA sequence: TGTGCCTGTGACACCGTAGGGGACCGGGGCACCGATAAACTCATCTTT. It codes for CACDTVGDRGTDKLIF.

This clone was counted between two and nine times. The chain joins TRDV1 to TRDJ1; perhaps D is TRDD2 or TRDD3 (7 bases each). As TCRdb names no J gene, one was assigned here on the basis of a DNA match to germline. Trimming took off 0 bases at V and 0 bases at J, with 50 bases between the two ends. This CDR3 spans 29 amino acids. CDR1 is TSWWSYY and CDR2 is QGS in the germline V gene. In nucleotides, the CDR3 is TGTGCTCTTGGGGAACTGGGTTTCTTCCTAAGGCCGCCTGGGGGCTGGATGGGAGTAGGTACTTCCTACACCGATAAACTCATCTTT. Amino acid sequence: CALGELGFFLRPPGGWMGVGTSYTDKLIF.

V is TRDV2 and J is TRDJ1; 13 nucleotides match TRDD3. The germline V gene has CDR1 GEAIGNYY and CDR2 EKD. With V trimmed by 3 bases and J by 5 bases, 8 bases remained unmatched. CDR3 length: 16 amino acids. CDR3 DNA sequence: TGTGCCTGTGACGCCCGACTGGGGGATACGATTGATAAACTCATCTTT. This encodes CACDARLGDTIDKLIF.

The rearrangement uses TRDV2 and TRDJ3; no firm D call. The germline V and J ends were trimmed by 0 bases and 0 bases, with 23 bases remaining between them. CDR1 GEAIGNYY and CDR2 EKD come from the germline V gene. There are 22 residues in the CDR3. CDR3 sequence reads: CACDTALGQISPSSWDTRQMFF. The CDR3 DNA follows: TGTGCCTGTGACACCGCACTCGGCCAAATTTCTCCAAGCTCCTGGGACACCCGACAGATGTTTTTC.

The V call is TRDV2, the J call TRDJ3; D remains unclear. Matching the DNA to germline supplied the J gene, which TCRdb does not give. Per the germline V gene, CDR1 is GEAIGNYY and CDR2 is EKD. The CDR3 is made up of 19 amino acids. V was pared by 0 bases and J by 0 bases, with 14 bases between. The CDR3 loop reads CACDTAGSRSSWDTRQMFF. In DNA, the CDR3 is TGTGCCTGTGACACCGCGGGGTCTAGAAGCTCCTGGGACACCCGACAGATGTTTTTC.

This clone was recorded a few times. At one boundary the junction diverges from the germline segment, which might be a read error. V is TRDV2 and J is TRDJ1; 12 nucleotides line up with TRDD3. This CDR3 has 18 amino acids. Germline lookup yields CDR1 GEAIGNYY and CDR2 EKD. The CDR3 nucleotides are TGTGCCTCCGACGGGGTCTTACTGGGGGATACTCGCACCGATAAGCTCATCTTT. Protein product: CASDGVLLGDTRTDKLIF.

Concerning this clone: A much larger clone differs from this one at a single base, so this may be a read error. The sample holds other DNA sequences that translate to the same CDR3. The chain employs TRDV2 and TRDJ1, with 12 nucleotides matching TRDD3. J was trimmed by 6 bases and V by 7 bases; bases with no gene match: 14. Germline V gene lookup returns CDR1 GEAIGNYY and CDR2 EKD. CDR3 length: 16 residues. CDR3 sequence reads: CACDPILGDTPNKLIF. The CDR3 nucleotides read TGTGCCTGCGACCCAATACTGGGGGATACCCCGAATAAACTCATCTTT.

This clone qualifies as large. This rearrangement joins TRDV2 to TRDJ1; 9 bases match TRDD3. Germline-derived CDR1 and CDR2 are GEAIGNYY and EKD. Trimming removed 3 bases from V and 0 bases from J; junction bases left unmatched: 10. The CDR3 is made up of 17 amino acids. CDR3 amino acids: CACDPLLGEKYTDKLIF. The DNA for the CDR3 is TGTGCCTGTGACCCTTTACTGGGGGAGAAGTACACCGATAAACTCATCTTT.

The chain recombines TRAV29/DV5 with TRDJ1, with TRDD3 matching over 10 bases. The J gene comes from matching the DNA to germline here; TCRdb lacks it. Germline values: CDR1 NSMFDY, CDR2 ISSIKDK. V lost 1 base to trimming and J lost 2 bases; unmatched junction nucleotides: 38. The CDR3 loop spans 26 amino acids. The CDR3 nucleotides are TGTGCAGCAAGCCGCTTCCTAAACTGGGGGATCGGGGACCATCCCTATCGAGGTATAAGGACCGATAAACTCATCTTT. Protein product: CAASRFLNWGIGDHPYRGIRTDKLIF.

The V call is TRDV2, the J call TRDJ1; D possibly corresponds to TRDD3 (6 bases). The CDR3 has 17 amino acids. CDR1 and CDR2 (germline): GEAIGNYY, EKD. V gave up 3 bases and J gave up 0 bases, with 19 bases separating them. CDR3 in amino acids: CACDPVLGSLYTDKLIF. As DNA, the CDR3 is TGTGCCTGTGACCCCGTACTGGGAAGTCTGTACACCGATAAACTCATCTTT.

V gene TRDV2 combines with J gene TRDJ1, with 9 positions matching TRDD3. Matching the DNA to germline supplied the J gene, which TCRdb does not give. This CDR3 is built from 16 residues. Losses at the gene ends were 7 bases for V and 5 bases for J; bases not matched to a gene: 16. Germline CDR1 reads GEAIGNYY; CDR2 reads EKD. The CDR3 nucleotides read TGTGCCTGCGCTTCGCTGGGGGATCCCCACGCAGATAAACTCATCTTT. This sequence encodes CACASLGDPHADKLIF.

This clone has just a few counts. The protein that TCRdb holds for this DNA derives from a much larger clone and differs from the translated DNA at residue 3, which likely indicates a read error; the protein shown here is translated from the DNA. The chain has TRDV2 and TRDJ1; D is unresolved. Germline values: CDR1 GEAIGNYY, CDR2 EKD. The CDR3 has 14 residues. The CDR3 sequence is CARDTVENTDKLIF. The CDR3 DNA reads TGTGCCCGTGACACCGTGGAGAACACCGATAAACTCATCTTT.

The chain combines TRDV1 with TRDJ1, with 13 nucleotides matching TRDD3. The J gene was not available in TCRdb and was assigned here by matching the DNA to germline segments. Germline CDR1 reads TSWWSYY; CDR2 reads QGS. This CDR3 spans 24 amino acids. The V and J ends lost 0 bases and 4 bases, in that order; junction bases with no gene match: 26. In DNA form, the CDR3 reads TGTGCTCTTGGGGAACTAGGGATTGGCTGGGTGTACTGGGGGATACGCGCGGTGCGCGATAAACTCATCTTT. Translation: CALGELGIGWVYWGIRAVRDKLIF.

As concerns this clone: A read error may be the cause here, since a much bigger clone is one base away. The V gene call is TRDV2, and the J gene call is absent; TRDD3, the D gene given by the table, was not confirmed from the DNA. The CDR3 spans 20 residues. Germline-derived CDR1 and CDR2 are GEAIGNYY and EKD. CDR3 DNA: TGTGCCTGTGACACCGTTCGGGGATACTCAAGCTCCTGGGACACCCGACAAATGTTTTTC. It is translated as CACDTVRGYSSSWDTRQMFF.

This clone showed up just a few times. The chain uses TRDV2 and TRDJ1, with 10 nucleotides matching TRDD3. The V gene end was trimmed by 1 base and the J gene end by 0 bases; junction bases not matched to a gene: 10. The CDR3 consists of 18 residues. Germline lookup yields CDR1 GEAIGNYY and CDR2 EKD. The CDR3 loop is CACDTILRTGGYTDKLIF. The CDR3 DNA reads as TGTGCCTGTGACACGATCCTTCGTACTGGGGGATACACCGATAAACTCATCTTT.

This chain links TRDV2 with TRDJ3; the D gene is possibly TRDD3 (5 bases). TCRdb offers no J gene call, so here the DNA was matched to germline to obtain one. V was clipped by 0 bases and J by 0 bases, with 14 bases between them. This CDR3 region has 19 residues. Germline CDR1 and CDR2: GEAIGNYY and EKD. The CDR3 sequence: CACDTAWAQGSWDTRQMFF. CDR3 DNA sequence: TGTGCCTGTGACACCGCCTGGGCCCAAGGCTCCTGGGACACCCGACAGATGTTTTTC.

By proportion, this clone is large. V and J are TRDV1 and TRDJ1; TRDD3 agrees at 10 bases. The CDR3 runs 19 residues. V was clipped by 4 bases and J by 8 bases; unmatched bases: 22. Germline CDR1 reads TSWWSYY; CDR2 reads QGS. CDR3 sequence (DNA): TGTGCTCTTGGGGTTCCATTCCTACGCTGGGGGATAGTGTTCCCCAAACTCATCTTT. Encoded protein: CALGVPFLRWGIVFPKLIF.

The V and J genes are TRDV2 and TRDJ3; TRDD3 aligns across 9 bases. The CDR3 is made up of 17 amino acids. V lost 6 bases and J lost 0; bases outside the gene matches: 5. Per the germline V gene, CDR1 is GEAIGNYY and CDR2 is EKD. CDR3: CACLLGESSWDTRQMFF. DNA for the CDR3: TGTGCCTGTCTACTGGGGGAAAGCTCCTGGGACACCCGACAGATGTTTTTC.